Listed here are 21 T cell receptor beta chains from one sample, sequenced in a study of beta chain features in type 1 diabetes. Sequenced material consisted of expressed TCRB transcripts (all of the isolated RNA was reverse transcribed). Sequencing was performed with immunoSEQ multiplex PCR; in TCRdb, only in-frame clones are kept and a portion is missing. Of 970,000 or so clones in the sample, 17% were seen once. Sequencing used naive CD4+ T cells from blood. The source of these receptors is a woman younger than 30 in good health.

This clone came up a few times. The rearrangement links TRBV5-6 to TRBJ1-4, with unresolved D. The CDR3 consists of 14 residues. Germline V gene sequence: CDR1 SGHDT, CDR2 YYEEEE. Trimming removed 5 bases from V and 4 bases from J, with 12 bases in between. DNA for the CDR3: TGTGCCAGCAGACTATACGGAGGTAATGAAAAACTGTTTTTT. Its translation: CASRLYGGNEKLFF.

The CDR3 reads CASTPLRGKETQYF. The CDR3, as DNA: TGTGCCAGCACCCCTCTCCGGGGTAAGGAGACCCAGTACTTC. The chain has TRBV6-6 and TRBJ2-5; perhaps TRBD2 as D (5 bases). Germline V lookup: CDR1 MNHNY, CDR2 SVGAGI (reference sequence). The CDR3 is 14 amino acids. V lost 7 bases and J 5 bases, leaving 17 bases between the germline ends.

This clone was counted only a few times. The rearrangement links TRBV5-1 to TRBJ2-1, with D perhaps TRBD1 (6 bases). The CDR3 is made up of 16 amino acids. V was clipped by 1 base and J by 6 bases, with 17 bases between them. Germline values: CDR1 SGHRS, CDR2 YFSETQ. CDR3 protein: CASSLFQARGFNEQFF. The CDR3 DNA reads TGCGCCAGCAGCTTGTTCCAGGCCAGGGGTTTCAATGAGCAGTTCTTC.

The chain couples TRBV4-1 to TRBJ2-7; perhaps TRBD2 as D (6 bases). The V gene's germline CDR1 is MGHRA and CDR2 YSYEKL. V was clipped by 5 bases and J by 1 base, with 21 bases between them. This CDR3 is 17 amino acids long. CDR3 amino acids: CASSVRTNGRASYEQYF. The CDR3 DNA sequence: TGCGCCAGCAGCGTTCGCACTAACGGGAGAGCGTCCTACGAGCAGTACTTC.

The gene calls are TRBV10-3 and TRBJ2-7, with 7 bases matching TRBD2. CDR1 and CDR2 (germline): ENHRY, SYGVKD. V lost 0 bases and J lost 2; bases outside the gene matches: 7. The length of the CDR3 is 16 residues. The CDR3 sequence: CAISESTSGKPYEQYF. The CDR3 DNA sequence: TGTGCCATCAGTGAGTCGACGAGCGGGAAGCCCTACGAGCAGTACTTC.

The chain is built from TRBV9 and TRBJ2-2; D is perhaps TRBD2 (6 bases). Trimming took 2 bases from V and 4 from J, leaving 9 bases between them. CDR1 SGDLS and CDR2 YYNGEE come from the germline V gene. The CDR3 is 14 residues long. The CDR3 DNA follows: TGTGCCAGCAGCGTCTTAGCGGCCACCGGGGAGCTGTTTTTT. As protein: CASSVLAATGELFF.

This clone turned up a few times. The chain combines TRBV6-6 with TRBJ2-1; no firm D call. With 3 bases removed from V and 6 bases from J, the gap between germline ends came to 9 bases. CDR3 size: 13 residues. CDR1 MNHNY and CDR2 SVGAGI come from the germline V gene (reference sequence). The CDR3 sequence: CASSYRELNEQFF. The CDR3 coding sequence is TGTGCCAGCAGTTATCGAGAACTCAATGAGCAGTTCTTC.

V gene TRBV9 combines with J gene TRBJ2-2, with D possibly being TRBD1 (6 bases). This CDR3 contains 16 residues. V was pared by 0 bases and J by 2 bases, with 11 bases between. CDR1 SGDLS and CDR2 YYNGEE come from the germline V gene. The CDR3 sequence: CASSVAGAINTGELFF. The CDR3 DNA reads as TGTGCCAGCAGCGTAGCAGGGGCAATTAACACCGGGGAGCTGTTTTTT.

V and J are TRBV6-5 and TRBJ2-5; TRBD2 is a possible D gene (7 bases). The CDR3 spans 15 residues. Trimming shortened V by 2 bases and J by 9 bases, and 19 bases separated the two germline ends. The V gene's germline CDR1 is MNHEY and CDR2 SVGAGI. The DNA for the CDR3 is TGTGCCAGCAGTTACCTTCAAGGGGGGGCTGTATCCCAGTACTTC. It translates to CASSYLQGGAVSQYF.

This sequence joins TRBV7-3 and TRBJ1-2; 8 nucleotides align to TRBD1. The CDR3 spans 14 residues. V shed 2 bases and J 6 bases; nucleotides not matched to a gene: 5. The germline V gene encodes CDR1 SGHTA and CDR2 FQGTGA. This CDR3 is CASSLSPTGDGYTF. CDR3 nucleotide sequence: TGTGCCAGCAGCTTATCTCCGACAGGGGATGGCTACACCTTC.

The chain carries TRBV10-3 and TRBJ1-4; D may be TRBD1 (5 bases). CDR3 size: 13 residues. Trimming left V 0 bases short and J 7 bases short, with 6 bases between. Germline CDR1 reads ENHRY; CDR2 reads SYGVKD. The CDR3 loop is CAISESGAEKLFF. As DNA, the CDR3 is TGTGCCATCAGTGAGTCTGGGGCTGAAAAACTGTTTTTT.

The chain combines TRBV18 with TRBJ2-1; 10 nucleotides align to TRBD1. The trim removed 3 bases at V and 9 bases at J, leaving 8 bases unmatched. The CDR3 runs 15 residues. Germline V gene sequence: CDR1 KGHSH, CDR2 LQKENI. The CDR3 DNA reads TGTGCCAGCTCACCTCCGGGACAGGGGACCATTGAGCAGTTCTTC. This gives the protein CASSPPGQGTIEQFF.

This clone was found a few times. The rearrangement uses TRBV15 and TRBJ2-1; D gene uncertain. This CDR3 has 15 residues. The V and J ends lost 0 bases and 4 bases respectively, with 10 bases between them. From germline, CDR1 is LNHNV and CDR2 YYDKDF (reference sequence). CDR3 amino acids: CATSRDIDLYNEQFF. CDR3 DNA sequence: TGTGCCACCAGCAGAGATATCGACCTATACAATGAGCAGTTCTTC.

This clone was counted a few times. The DNA for the CDR3 is TGCAGCGTTGTAATTCTAATTCCAGATACGCAGTATTTT. Translation: CSVVILIPDTQYF. The V gene is TRBV29-1, the J gene TRBJ2-3, with D hard to call. Looked up from germline, CDR1 is SQVTM and CDR2 is ANQGSEA. The CDR3 sequence is 13 residues long. V was cut by 4 bases and J by 4 bases, with 12 bases left in between.

This clone was detected a few times. V gene TRBV20-1 combines with J gene TRBJ1-1; D ambiguous. Germline V gene lookup returns CDR1 DFQATT and CDR2 SNEGSKA (reference sequence). Trimming took off 1 base at V and 10 bases at J, with 10 bases between the two ends. CDR3 size: 11 residues. The CDR3 DNA reads as TGCAGTGCTAGAGGGGTTCCTTCAGCTTTCTTT. Amino acids: CSARGVPSAFF.

Only a few counts were recorded for this clone. Other DNA variants within this sample encode the same CDR3. The chain employs TRBV7-2 and TRBJ2-1, with a weak D call TRBD1 (5 bases). Per germline, CDR1 SGHTA and CDR2 FQGNSA. The ends were cut back, 3 bases at V and 0 bases at J, with 9 bases in the middle. CDR3 length: 15 amino acids. The CDR3 DNA reads as TGTGCCAGCAGCTTGGGGCAGGGCTCCTACAATGAGCAGTTCTTC. Translating it yields CASSLGQGSYNEQFF.

The chain couples TRBV14 to TRBJ2-1; 7 bases are a match to TRBD2. Per germline, CDR1 SGHDN and CDR2 FVKESK. This CDR3 comprises 13 residues. V lost 1 base, J lost 10 bases, and 4 bases stayed unmatched. Written as DNA, the CDR3 is TGTGCCAGCAGCCAAGCCCCAGCGGGGGAGCAGTTCTTC. Protein product: CASSQAPAGEQFF.

The V gene is TRBV6-6, the J gene TRBJ1-5; 9 bases fit TRBD1. The CDR3 contains 13 residues. The V segment lost 7 bases and the J segment 7 bases; nucleotides outside the gene matches: 5. Germline V gives CDR1 MNHNY, CDR2 SVGAGI (reference sequence). This CDR3 is CASNGDRAQPQHF. The CDR3 DNA sequence: TGTGCCAGCAACGGGGACAGGGCCCAGCCCCAGCATTTT.

There are a few counts of this clone. The chain has TRBV11-2 and TRBJ2-1, with TRBD2 identical over 8 bases. Germline CDR1 and CDR2: SGHAT and FQNNGV. The length of the CDR3 is 14 residues. J was trimmed by 6 bases and V by 6 bases; bases with no gene match: 7. CDR3 in amino acids: CASRPVRGGNEQFF. The CDR3 nucleotides are TGTGCCAGCAGACCCGTTCGGGGGGGCAATGAGCAGTTCTTC.

The chain combines TRBV5-1 with TRBJ1-3, with 9 nucleotides matching TRBD1. CDR1 is SGHRS, CDR2 YFSETQ, per germline. The CDR3 extends over 14 amino acids. Trimming took 4 bases from V and 7 from J; bases not matched to a gene: 6. In nucleotides, the CDR3 is TGCGCCAGCAGCCGGACAGGGGCCGCGAACACCATATATTTT. Translation: CASSRTGAANTIYF.

This clone appeared a few times. The chain carries TRBV19 and TRBJ2-2; maybe TRBD1 (7 bases). This CDR3 is built from 17 residues. The germline V gene has CDR1 LNHDA and CDR2 SQIVND (reference sequence). V was clipped by 6 bases and J by 2 bases, with 19 bases between them. The CDR3 sequence is CASRPQAGQLNTGELFF. The CDR3 DNA reads TGTGCCAGTAGACCCCAGGCGGGACAGCTAAACACCGGGGAGCTGTTTTTT. Combining the CDR3 with reference TRBV19 and TRBJ2-2 gives the whole variable domain DGGITQSPKYLFRKEGQNVTLSCEQNLNHDAMYWYRQDPGQGLRLIYYSQIVNDFQKGDIAEGYSVSREKKESFPLTVTSAQKNPTAFYLCASRPQAGQLNTGELFFGEGSRLTVL.